This TCR beta chain was recorded in a study of human T cells and chemical hapten exposure. The wider study: Small pooled library volume differences mainly caused per-sample TCR yield variation.

Library construction involved attaching unique molecular identifiers to individual cDNA molecules, which allowed quantitative, reproducible TCR counting. TCRdb analysed the RACE reads with MiXCR anew, one entry per CDR3 protein. The table shows around 110,000 distinct CDR3 sequences, with over 10% occurring only once. The CDR3 spans 14 residues. Trimming cost V 5 bases and J 0 bases; bases outside gene matches: 6. Germline-derived CDR1 and CDR2 are SQVTM and ANQGSEA. Documented time point: patch test 1, 2 weeks after DPC sensitization. Treatment: therapeutic diphenylcyclopropenone sensitization with weekly scalp DPC. Whole blood, unfractionated, served as the material for total RNA extraction. This clonotype came up a few times.

The receptor's source is a woman in her 50s with alopecia areata. Some clones in this sample may be carry-over from other donors' samples. Sequencing used whole blood, obtained in connection with sensitization to the hapten diphenylcyclopropenone (DPC). The chain uses TRBV29-1 and TRBJ1-1; 7 bases map to TRBD1. The CDR3 reads CSVRGLSMNTEAFF. DNA for the CDR3: TGCAGCGTTAGGGGGCTCTCCATGAACACTGAAGCTTTCTTT.